The 21 T cell receptor beta chains reported below all come from one sample, sequenced in a study of T cells in Graves' hyperthyroidism and ophthalmopathy. Amplified regions were TCR beta CDR3 sequences from RNA transcripts. HTBI primers were the set used in a first-round RT-PCR of the TCR CDR3. TCRdb re-analysed the multiplex PCR reads in MiXCR, keeping a single row per CDR3 protein. The sample consists of approximately 600,000 distinct CDR3 sequences, under 25% of them appearing once. Sequenced material: blood. Receptors were obtained from a man aged 30 to 45 with Graves' ophthalmopathy.

This clonotype was detected ten times or more. The chain carries TRBV28 and TRBJ2-7, with D uncertain. CDR1 is MDHEN and CDR2 is SYDVKM in the germline V gene. V was trimmed by 7 bases and J by 4 bases, leaving 11 bases between them. This CDR3 has 12 residues. CDR3 sequence reads: CASNPGAYEQYF. The CDR3 bases are TGTGCCAGCAACCCGGGCGCATACGAGCAGTACTTC.

There are a few counts of this clonotype. The chain carries TRBV7-2 and TRBJ2-7; D is undetermined. With 2 bases removed from V and 9 bases from J, the gap between germline ends came to 8 bases. From germline, CDR1 is SGHTA and CDR2 FQGNSA. This CDR3 is built from 11 residues. In DNA form, the CDR3 reads TGTGCCAGCAGCTTATTGACGGGGCAGTACTTC. Residues: CASSLLTGQYF.

This chain connects TRBV24-1 to TRBJ2-3, with D perhaps TRBD2 (6 bases). Trimming stripped 2 bases from V and 0 bases from J, with 14 bases between. In germline, CDR1 is KGHDR, CDR2 SFDVKD. CDR3 size: 17 residues. Here the CDR3 reads CATSDYSVGTSTDTQYF. CDR3 DNA sequence: TGTGCCACCAGTGATTATTCAGTGGGGACTAGCACAGATACGCAGTATTTT.

This sequence joins TRBV5-1 and TRBJ2-5; no reliable D call. Germline CDR1 SGHRS, CDR2 YFSETQ. This CDR3 is built from 12 residues. V was trimmed by 5 bases and J by 3 bases, leaving 8 bases between them. In nucleotides, the CDR3 is TGCGCCAGCAGGGGCGGAAAAGAGACCCAGTACTTC. This sequence encodes CASRGGKETQYF.

The rearrangement joins TRBV5-6 to TRBJ2-1, with 7 bases identical to TRBD1. The V gene end was trimmed by 4 bases and the J gene end by 6 bases; junction bases not matched to a gene: 7. CDR3 length equals 14 residues. Germline assignment: CDR1 SGHDT and CDR2 YYEEEE. In DNA, the CDR3 is TGTGCCAGCAGCCCCATGACAGGGCGCAATGAGCAGTTCTTC. Amino acids: CASSPMTGRNEQFF.

Many counts were recorded for this clonotype. CDR3: CASSQTAGANVLTF. In DNA, the CDR3 is TGTGCCAGCAGCCAGACAGCTGGGGCCAACGTCCTGACTTTC. This chain uses TRBV11-1 with TRBJ2-6, with D tentatively TRBD1 (5 bases). The CDR3 has 14 amino acids. V was shortened by 5 bases and J by 2 bases, with 7 bases between the two germline ends. Germline CDR1 reads SGHAT; CDR2 reads FQDESV (reference sequence).

The DNA of the CDR3 is TGTGCCAGCATGAACACCGGGGAGCTGTTTTTT. Its protein is CASMNTGELFF. The V call is TRBV6-1, the J call TRBJ2-2, with unresolved D. V was pared by 7 bases and J by 1 base, with 1 base between. Looked up from germline, CDR1 is MNHNS and CDR2 is SASEGT. The CDR3 totals 11 residues.

This clonotype was seen many times. V is TRBV28 and J is TRBJ1-3; D remains unclear. CDR3 length: 16 amino acids. Germline lookup yields CDR1 MDHEN and CDR2 SYDVKM. The V and J ends lost 3 bases and 0 bases respectively, with 12 bases between them. The CDR3 DNA reads TGTGCCAGCAGTTTGTCCCCCCCGATCTCTGGAAACACCATATATTTT. Protein sequence: CASSLSPPISGNTIYF.

This clonotype occurred a few times. This chain connects TRBV7-2 to TRBJ1-5; no clear D gene. Germline V CDR1 and CDR2: SGHTA, FQGNSA. This CDR3 is 14 amino acids long. With 5 bases removed from V and 4 bases from J, the gap between germline ends came to 12 bases. The CDR3 here is CASSLMGANQPQHF. CDR3 nucleotides: TGTGCCAGCAGCCTTATGGGCGCTAATCAGCCCCAGCATTTT.

The V call is TRBV30, the J call TRBJ1-1; tentative D call: TRBD1 (6 bases). With 3 bases removed from V and 4 bases from J, the gap between germline ends came to 12 bases. CDR1 and CDR2 (germline): GTSNPN, SVGIG (reference sequence). The CDR3 is made up of 13 amino acids. The CDR3: CAWSSGEVTEAFF. The DNA for the CDR3 is TGTGCCTGGAGCTCAGGGGAGGTCACTGAAGCTTTCTTT.

This clonotype was seen many times. The chain has TRBV28 and TRBJ2-7, with TRBD2 identical over 12 bases. The V gene end was trimmed by 6 bases and the J gene end by 4 bases; junction bases not matched to a gene: 13. The CDR3 runs 17 residues. From germline, CDR1 is MDHEN and CDR2 SYDVKM. In nucleotides, the CDR3 is TGTGCCAGCAGCTCTGACAGGGGACTAGCGGGCCTATACGAGCAGTACTTC. As protein: CASSSDRGLAGLYEQYF.

This clonotype appeared many times. The rearrangement uses TRBV5-1 and TRBJ2-1, with 7 bases fitting TRBD2. There are 13 residues in the CDR3. Germline CDR1 is SGHRS and CDR2 is YFSETQ. V shed 0 bases, J shed 7 bases, and the junction held 1 base outside the gene matches. CDR3 amino acids: CASSLERGNEQFF. CDR3 DNA sequence: TGCGCCAGCAGCTTGGAGCGGGGTAATGAGCAGTTCTTC.

The table lists this clonotype with a few counts. V is TRBV7-9 and J is TRBJ1-1; tentative D call: TRBD1 (6 bases). The V gene's germline CDR1 is SEHNR and CDR2 FQNEAQ (reference sequence). Trimming pared 2 bases from V and 3 bases from J, leaving 22 bases between. The CDR3 is 18 amino acids. CDR3 sequence (DNA): TGTGCCAGCAGCTTAACCTACCGTTGGGACAAGAAGGACACTGAAGCTTTCTTT. Its protein is CASSLTYRWDKKDTEAFF.

This clonotype has only a few counts. The CDR3 DNA is TGTGCCAGCAGAACAGGGGAGACCAATGAGCAGTTCTTC. Its protein is CASRTGETNEQFF. The chain employs TRBV6-1 and TRBJ2-1; 7 nucleotides align to TRBD1. This CDR3 contains 13 residues. Trimming took 6 bases from V and 6 from J; bases not matched to a gene: 5. Germline loops: CDR1 MNHNS, CDR2 SASEGT.

This clonotype was counted at least ten times. This chain connects TRBV6-1 to TRBJ1-1; D gene unclear. Trimming shortened V by 4 bases and J by 11 bases, and 11 bases separated the two germline ends. CDR3 length equals 11 residues. The germline CDR1 and CDR2 sequences are MNHNS and SASEGT. This CDR3 reads CASSGPSGAFF. Written as DNA, the CDR3 is TGTGCCAGCAGTGGACCTTCTGGGGCTTTCTTT.

In its sample, this clonotype was seen a few times. The genes are TRBV19 and TRBJ2-1; 11 nucleotides agree with TRBD2. The CDR3 length is 20 residues. CDR1 is LNHDA and CDR2 is SQIVND in the germline V gene (reference sequence). Trimming cost V 4 bases and J 0 bases; bases outside gene matches: 14. This CDR3 reads CASSTHPGLAVRSSYNEQFF. In DNA, the CDR3 is TGTGCCAGTAGTACTCATCCGGGACTAGCGGTCAGGAGCTCCTACAATGAGCAGTTCTTC.

This clonotype was recorded at least ten times. The chain is built from TRBV5-1 and TRBJ2-7; 10 bases map to TRBD1. V trimming: 4 bases; J trimming: 5 bases; junction bases outside the gene matches: 9. This CDR3 region has 15 residues. CDR1 is SGHRS and CDR2 is YFSETQ in the germline V gene. The CDR3: CASSGRDRGYDEQYF. In DNA, the CDR3 is TGCGCCAGCAGCGGCCGGGACAGGGGTTACGACGAGCAGTACTTC.

This clonotype has a handful of counts. The J gene is TRBJ2-2, the V gene TRBV6-1; 7 bases align to TRBD1. The V and J ends lost 5 bases and 6 bases, in that order; junction bases with no gene match: 15. Germline CDR1 reads MNHNS; CDR2 reads SASEGT. The CDR3 has 17 amino acids. Here the CDR3 DNA reads TGTGCCAGCAGTTCCACCATACAGGGGAGTCGGCCCGGGGAGCTGTTTTTT. It translates to CASSSTIQGSRPGELFF.

This clonotype was observed a handful of times. This chain joins TRBV6-1 and TRBJ2-5, with a tentative D call TRBD2 (7 bases). CDR3 length: 14 amino acids. Trimming took off 10 bases at V and 5 bases at J, with 20 bases between the two ends. Germline-derived CDR1 and CDR2 are MNHNS and SASEGT. DNA for the CDR3: TGTGCCACCTCACCGGGGGGCGCGGGGGAGACCCAGTACTTC. It translates to CATSPGGAGETQYF.

As for this clonotype: This could be a read error, since a much larger clone is one nucleotide away. The chain employs TRBV20-1 and TRBJ2-1, with 9 bases matching TRBD2. Germline CDR1 DFQATT, CDR2 SNEGSKA (reference sequence). There are 14 residues in the CDR3. J gave up 4 bases and V 5 bases, and 6 bases lay outside the gene matches. The CDR3 DNA is TGCAGTGCTGGGAGACTAGCGGTTTACAATGAGCAGTTCTTC. Translation: CSAGRLAVYNEQFF.

This clonotype has only a few counts. V usage is TRBV13 and J usage is TRBJ2-5, with 7 positions matching TRBD1. J lost 5 bases, V lost 5 bases, and 8 bases had no gene match. The germline CDR1 and CDR2 sequences are PRHDT and FYEKMQ (reference sequence). This CDR3 contains 14 residues. The CDR3 region has the DNA TGTGCCAGCAGCGAGACAGGGATAGGGGAGACCCAGTACTTC. This gives the protein CASSETGIGETQYF.